This T cell receptor beta chain was profiled in a study of cytomegalovirus exposure and HLA in healthy donors. On this clone: Antigen unknown.

Produced via immunoSEQ multiplex PCR; TCRdb's table is partial and in-frame only. The table includes fewer than 150,000 clones, just over 85% detected once. Study results and caveats: Three CMV-associated chains proved CMV antigen-specific in vitro. TCR clusters originating in the first cohort tended to co-occur in the roughly 110 validation repertoires, according to a later analysis.

Germline V lookup: CDR1 SNHLY, CDR2 FYNNEI. CDR3 length equals 17 residues. V trimming: 7 bases; J trimming: 10 bases; junction bases outside the gene matches: 19. The chain couples TRBV2 to TRBJ2-7; TRBD2 matches 13 bases. Sequencing was performed on PBMCs. The receptor was derived from a woman between 18 and 29 years old in good health and CMV-seropositive. This CDR3 reads CASKALARTSGGIGQYF. The CDR3 region has the DNA TGTGCCAGCAAGGCCCTGGCCCGGACTAGCGGGGGAATAGGCCAGTACTTC.